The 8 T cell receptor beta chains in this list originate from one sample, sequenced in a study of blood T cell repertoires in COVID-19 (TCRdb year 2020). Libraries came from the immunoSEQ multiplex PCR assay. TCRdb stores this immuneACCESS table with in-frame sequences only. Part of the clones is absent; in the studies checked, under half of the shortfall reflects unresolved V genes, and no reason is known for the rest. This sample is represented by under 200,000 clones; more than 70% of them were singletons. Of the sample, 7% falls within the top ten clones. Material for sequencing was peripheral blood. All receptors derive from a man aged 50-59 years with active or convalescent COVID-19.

The CDR3 region is CASSGQASNQPQHF. CDR3 DNA: TGTGCCAGCAGCGGACAGGCGAGCAATCAGCCCCAGCATTTT. The chain uses TRBV16 and TRBJ1-5; 7 nucleotides line up with TRBD1. J was trimmed by 1 base and V by 5 bases; bases with no gene match: 2. From germline, CDR1 is KGHSY and CDR2 FQNENV. This CDR3 comprises 14 residues.

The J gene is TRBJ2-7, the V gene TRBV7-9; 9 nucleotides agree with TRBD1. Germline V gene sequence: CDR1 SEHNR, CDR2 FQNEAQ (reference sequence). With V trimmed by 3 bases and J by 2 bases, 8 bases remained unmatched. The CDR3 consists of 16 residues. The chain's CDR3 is CASSFRGGQGTYEQYF. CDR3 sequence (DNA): TGTGCCAGCAGCTTCAGAGGGGGACAGGGCACCTACGAGCAGTACTTC.

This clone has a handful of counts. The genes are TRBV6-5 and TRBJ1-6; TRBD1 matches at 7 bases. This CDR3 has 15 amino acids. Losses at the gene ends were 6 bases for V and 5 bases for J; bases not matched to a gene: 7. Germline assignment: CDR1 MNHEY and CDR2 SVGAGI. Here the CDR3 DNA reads TGTGCCAGCAGGGACGGGACAGCTAATAATTCACCCCTCCACTTT. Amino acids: CASRDGTANNSPLHF.

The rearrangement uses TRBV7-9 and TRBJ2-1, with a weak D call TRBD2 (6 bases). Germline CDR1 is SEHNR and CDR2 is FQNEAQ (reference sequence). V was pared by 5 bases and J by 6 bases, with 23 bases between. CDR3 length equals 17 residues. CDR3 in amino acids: CASSPRLGGGQINEQFF. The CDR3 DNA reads TGTGCCAGCAGCCCCCGTTTGGGGGGTGGGCAGATCAATGAGCAGTTCTTC. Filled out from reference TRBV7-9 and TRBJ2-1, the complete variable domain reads DTGVSQNPRHKITKRGQNVTFRCDPISEHNRLYWYRQTLGQGPEFLTYFQNEAQLEKSRLLSDRFSAERPKGSFSTLEIQRTEQGDSAMYLCASSPRLGGGQINEQFFGPGTRLTVL.

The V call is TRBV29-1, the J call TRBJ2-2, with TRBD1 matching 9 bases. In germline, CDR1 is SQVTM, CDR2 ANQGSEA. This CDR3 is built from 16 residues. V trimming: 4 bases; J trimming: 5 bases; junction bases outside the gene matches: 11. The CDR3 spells CSVVSWTGVVTGELFF. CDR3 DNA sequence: TGCAGCGTTGTTAGTTGGACAGGGGTCGTAACCGGGGAGCTGTTTTTT.

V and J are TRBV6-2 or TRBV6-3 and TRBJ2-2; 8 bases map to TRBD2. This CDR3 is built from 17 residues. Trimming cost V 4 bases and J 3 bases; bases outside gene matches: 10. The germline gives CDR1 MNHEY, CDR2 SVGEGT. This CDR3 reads CASSFVGGRIYTGELFF. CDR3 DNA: TGTGCCAGCAGTTTCGTGGGCGGGAGGATTTACACCGGGGAGCTGTTTTTT.

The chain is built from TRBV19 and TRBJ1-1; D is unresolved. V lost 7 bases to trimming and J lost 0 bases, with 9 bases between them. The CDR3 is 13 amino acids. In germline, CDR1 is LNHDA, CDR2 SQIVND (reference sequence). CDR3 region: CASNINMNTEAFF. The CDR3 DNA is TGTGCCAGTAACATTAACATGAACACTGAAGCTTTCTTT.

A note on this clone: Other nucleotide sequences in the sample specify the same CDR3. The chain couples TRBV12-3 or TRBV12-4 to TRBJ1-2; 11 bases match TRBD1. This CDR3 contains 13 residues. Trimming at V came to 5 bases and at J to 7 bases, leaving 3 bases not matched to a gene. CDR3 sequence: CASSRDRGFGYTF. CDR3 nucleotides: TGTGCCAGCAGTCGGGACAGGGGGTTTGGCTACACCTTC.